This TCR beta chain is drawn from a study of early T cells in non-severe SARS-CoV-2 infection. This clonotype was seen ten or more times. Via MiXCR, TCRdb re-called the 5' RACE reads, giving one row per CDR3 protein. The sample carries about 33,000 distinct CDR3 sequences, 5% to 6.5% recorded once. This TCR derives from an adult who was a healthcare worker with PCR-confirmed SARS-CoV-2 infection or an uninfected control (not recorded which). Material: whole blood.

The CDR3 spells CASSLGFNSYEQYF. In nucleotides, the CDR3 is TGTGCCAGTAGTCTGGGATTTAACTCCTACGAGCAGTACTTC. This sequence joins TRBV19 and TRBJ2-7; D not certain. The CDR3 loop spans 14 amino acids. Trimming took 5 bases from V and 0 from J, leaving 11 bases between them. CDR1 and CDR2 from the germline V gene are LNHDA and SQIVND (reference sequence).